These 32 T cell receptor beta chains originate from one sample sequenced in a study of Ad26.COV2.S vaccination and SARS-CoV-2 variants. Assay used: immunoSEQ multiplex PCR; TCRdb lists only in-frame clones, some missing. The sample includes roughly 380,000 clones, around 86% seen only once; the top ten take around 3.7%. Documented treatment: about 20 received Ad26.COV2.S at low or high dose, single or two shots; about five received placebo; per-sample allocation not given. The samples date from day 63 after the first vaccine or placebo injection. The specimen was peripheral blood, collected in a trial of Ad26.COV2.S vaccine versus placebo. All receptors come from a person between 18 and 65 years old who received the Ad26.COV2.S COVID-19 vaccine or a placebo.

This chain links TRBV10-3 with TRBJ1-5, with 9 bases that match TRBD1. Germline lookup yields CDR1 ENHRY and CDR2 SYGVKD. J lost 4 bases, V lost 3 bases, and 1 base had no gene match. This CDR3 is 14 amino acids long. The CDR3 sequence is CAISEGTGNQPQHF. CDR3 in DNA: TGTGCCATCAGTGAAGGGACAGGGAATCAGCCCCAGCATTTT.

The count of this clone is one. The chain recombines TRBV12-3 or TRBV12-4 with TRBJ2-7; tentatively, D is TRBD2 (6 bases). The CDR3 is made up of 13 amino acids. Trimming took 5 bases from V and 2 from J, leaving 10 bases between them. CDR3 in amino acids: CASSRGIAYEQYF. CDR3 bases: TGTGCCAGCAGTCGGGGGATCGCCTACGAGCAGTACTTC.

V usage is TRBV18 and J usage is TRBJ1-1; TRBD1 agrees at 9 bases. V was clipped by 5 bases and J by 6 bases; unmatched bases: 10. The CDR3 extends over 15 amino acids. Germline V lookup: CDR1 KGHSH, CDR2 LQKENI. In DNA form, the CDR3 reads TGTGCCAGCTCAGGACAGGGGACATTAAACGCTGAAGCTTTCTTT. It is translated as CASSGQGTLNAEAFF.

The gene calls are TRBV6-5 and TRBJ1-1; 7 bases agree with TRBD1. V lost 0 bases to trimming and J lost 4 bases; unmatched junction nucleotides: 8. Germline V gene lookup returns CDR1 MNHEY and CDR2 SVGAGI. The CDR3 has 16 amino acids. The CDR3 DNA is TGTGCCAGCAGTTACTCGGAGGGGGCTAGGGGCACTGAAGCTTTCTTT. Protein product: CASSYSEGARGTEAFF.

The chain couples TRBV15 to TRBJ2-7; TRBD1 is a possible D gene (6 bases). CDR1 and CDR2 from the germline V gene are LNHNV and YYDKDF (reference sequence). V was clipped by 0 bases and J by 2 bases, with 17 bases between them. The CDR3 spans 17 residues. In DNA, the CDR3 is TGTGCCACCAGCAGAGAGGCAGGGGATAATATGGCCTACGAGCAGTACTTC. Its protein product is CATSREAGDNMAYEQYF. The entire variable domain, with the rest obtained from reference TRBV15 and TRBJ2-7, is as follows: DAMVIQNPRYQVTQFGKPVTLSCSQTLNHNVMYWYQQKSSQAPKLLFHYYDKDFNNEADTPDNFQSRRPNTSFCFLDIRSPGLGDTAMYLCATSREAGDNMAYEQYFGPGTRLTVT.

The chain couples TRBV25-1 to TRBJ2-7; no clear D. CDR1 and CDR2 from the germline V gene are MGHDK and SYGVNS. Trimming pared 1 base from V and 4 bases from J, leaving 8 bases between. The CDR3 totals 13 residues. DNA for the CDR3: TGTGCCAGCAGTGAATCTGGAGCGTACGAGCAGTACTTC. Translation: CASSESGAYEQYF.

The chain links TRBV5-4 to TRBJ2-2, with TRBD2 matching over 8 bases. Germline trimming cut 4 bases from V and 7 bases from J; bases unmatched to any gene: 0. Germline CDR1 reads SGHNT; CDR2 reads YYREEE (reference sequence). The length of the CDR3 is 12 residues. CDR3 residues: CASSSGGGELFF. The CDR3 coding sequence is TGTGCCAGCAGCAGCGGGGGCGGGGAGCTGTTTTTT.

The genes are TRBV18 and TRBJ2-5, with TRBD1 matching 9 bases. This CDR3 spans 14 amino acids. CDR1 KGHSH and CDR2 LQKENI come from the germline V gene. Trimming took 4 bases from V and 5 from J; bases not matched to a gene: 5. The CDR3 sequence is CASSRTGAWETQYF. The CDR3 DNA sequence: TGTGCCAGCTCACGGACAGGGGCTTGGGAGACCCAGTACTTC.

The chain's CDR3 is CASSFGAYYGYTF. The CDR3 DNA follows: TGTGCCAGCAGCTTCGGAGCCTACTATGGCTACACCTTC. The V gene is TRBV5-6, the J gene TRBJ1-2, with no clear D. The CDR3 is 13 residues long. The V and J ends lost 2 bases and 3 bases respectively, with 8 bases between them. Germline lookup yields CDR1 SGHDT and CDR2 YYEEEE.

The chain is built from TRBV27 and TRBJ2-7, with TRBD1 matching 7 bases. The junction had 14 bases not matched to a gene; V was cut back by 3 bases and J by 3 bases. Germline CDR1 and CDR2: MNHEY and SMNVEV (reference sequence). The CDR3 is 17 residues long. CDR3 protein: CASSFGPPGQTHYEQYF. The CDR3, as DNA: TGTGCCAGCAGTTTTGGCCCCCCGGGACAGACACACTACGAGCAGTACTTC.

The genes are TRBV10-3 and TRBJ1-5; the match to TRBD1 covers 9 bases. J was trimmed by 7 bases and V by 0 bases; bases with no gene match: 7. This CDR3 spans 16 amino acids. Looked up from germline, CDR1 is ENHRY and CDR2 is SYGVKD. Here the CDR3 reads CAISESSRDREQPQHF. CDR3 sequence (DNA): TGTGCCATCAGTGAGTCATCCCGGGACAGGGAACAGCCCCAGCATTTT.

The V and J genes are TRBV4-3 and TRBJ1-3; D remains ambiguous. The CDR3 covers 16 residues. Germline values: CDR1 LGHNA, CDR2 YSLEER. The V gene lost 0 bases and the J gene lost 0 bases, with 9 bases spanning the gap. The CDR3 bases are TGCGCCAGCAGCCAAGATGTGATGGGCTCTGGAAACACCATATATTTT. Protein: CASSQDVMGSGNTIYF.

This chain joins TRBV3-1 (or the pseudogene TRBV3-2) and TRBJ2-1; D might be TRBD2 (6 bases). The CDR3 spans 13 residues. Deletions cut 5 bases from V and 9 bases from J, with 14 bases between. Germline-derived CDR1 and CDR2 are LGHDT and YNNKEL (reference sequence). The CDR3 protein is CASSSPWGGEQFF. The DNA of the CDR3 is TGTGCCAGCAGCTCCCCTTGGGGAGGTGAGCAGTTCTTC.

The rearrangement joins TRBV6-5 to TRBJ2-2; D ambiguous. Germline CDR1 MNHEY, CDR2 SVGAGI. V shed 2 bases and J shed 1 base, with 8 bases lying between them. The CDR3 spans 15 residues. CDR3 amino acids: CASSYTPQNTGELFF. The CDR3 DNA reads as TGTGCCAGCAGTTACACGCCACAGAACACCGGGGAGCTGTTTTTT.

The V gene is TRBV9, the J gene TRBJ2-2; 7 nucleotides match TRBD1. The CDR3 covers 17 residues. Germline V CDR1 and CDR2: SGDLS, YYNGEE. Trimming at V came to 4 bases and at J to 1 base, leaving 10 bases not matched to a gene. The CDR3 sequence is CASSRQPGQQNTGELFF. The CDR3 nucleotides are TGTGCCAGCAGCAGACAGCCGGGACAGCAGAACACCGGGGAGCTGTTTTTT.

V usage is TRBV19 and J usage is TRBJ2-3; 8 positions match TRBD2. CDR1 is LNHDA, CDR2 SQIVND, per germline (reference sequence). J lost 1 base, V lost 5 bases, and 2 bases had no gene match. This CDR3 spans 14 amino acids. CDR3 nucleotides: TGTGCCAGTAGTTACGGGGGGGGCACAGATACGCAGTATTTT. Protein sequence: CASSYGGGTDTQYF.

The rearrangement joins TRBV2 to TRBJ1-4; 7 positions match TRBD1. With 7 bases clipped from V and 5 bases from J, the junction kept 7 bases outside the gene matches. Germline CDR1 is SNHLY and CDR2 is FYNNEI. CDR3 size: 14 residues. This CDR3 reads CASIDRAVNEKLFF. In DNA form, the CDR3 reads TGTGCCAGCATCGACAGGGCGGTCAATGAAAAACTGTTTTTT.

The V and J genes are TRBV9 and TRBJ1-1; D remains unclear. The CDR3 loop spans 14 amino acids. The germline V gene encodes CDR1 SGDLS and CDR2 YYNGEE. V shed 7 bases and J shed 2 bases, with 15 bases lying between them. CDR3 DNA sequence: TGTGCCAGCTCGACGGACGGCTTTAACACTGAAGCTTTCTTT. This sequence encodes CASSTDGFNTEAFF.

The rearrangement uses TRBV19 and TRBJ2-7; 7 nucleotides agree with TRBD2. CDR1 LNHDA and CDR2 SQIVND come from the germline V gene (reference sequence). V trimming: 3 bases; J trimming: 3 bases; junction bases outside the gene matches: 14. The CDR3 sequence is 17 residues long. The CDR3 nucleotides are TGTGCCAGTAGTATCGCCACTAGCGACCTAAGGAGCTACGAGCAGTACTTC. Its translation is CASSIATSDLRSYEQYF.

The chain employs TRBV30 and TRBJ1-3; D call uncertain. This CDR3 spans 14 amino acids. Germline CDR1 GTSNPN, CDR2 SVGIG (reference sequence). V was cut by 4 bases and J by 6 bases, with 16 bases left in between. The CDR3 bases are TGTGCCTGGACTCCGGGGAAGGCCCTAAACACCATATATTTT. Translation: CAWTPGKALNTIYF.

The chain employs TRBV12-5 and TRBJ1-6, with D unresolved. The V gene's germline CDR1 is LGHNT and CDR2 FRNRAP. The ends were cut back, 7 bases at V and 7 bases at J, with 17 bases in the middle. The CDR3 consists of 15 residues. The CDR3 bases are TGTGCTAGTGTTTCTACCGGACGGTCCAATTCACCCCTCCACTTT. This gives the protein CASVSTGRSNSPLHF.

The V gene is TRBV12-3 or TRBV12-4, the J gene TRBJ2-3; D not certain. Between the trimmed V and J ends, which lost 2 bases and 6 bases, there was a span of 6 bases. This CDR3 is built from 12 residues. The CDR3 sequence: CASSLLVDTQYF. Written as DNA, the CDR3 is TGTGCCAGCAGTTTACTCGTGGATACGCAGTATTTT.

This chain connects TRBV6-5 to TRBJ1-2; no clear D gene. The CDR3 consists of 12 residues. The V end lost 4 bases, the J end lost 4 bases, and 7 bases lay between the germline ends. From germline, CDR1 is MNHEY and CDR2 SVGAGI. CDR3 bases: TGTGCCAGCAGTTTGAACACCTATGGCTACACCTTC. Translated: CASSLNTYGYTF.

The chain carries TRBV7-2 and TRBJ1-1, with 8 bases matching TRBD1. Germline V gene data show CDR1 as SGHTA and CDR2 as FQGNSA. CDR3 length equals 13 residues. V shed 6 bases, J shed 5 bases, and the junction held 5 bases outside the gene matches. The CDR3 is CASRPGGRTEAFF. Written as DNA, the CDR3 is TGTGCCAGCAGACCAGGGGGCAGGACTGAAGCTTTCTTT.

The rearrangement links TRBV19 to TRBJ2-1; D may be TRBD2 (7 bases). Germline V gene lookup returns CDR1 LNHDA and CDR2 SQIVND (reference sequence). The CDR3 runs to 14 residues. V gave up 7 bases and J gave up 6 bases, with 16 bases separating them. CDR3 in amino acids: CASKKWGGRNEQFF. The CDR3 region has the DNA TGTGCCAGTAAGAAGTGGGGGGGCCGCAATGAGCAGTTCTTC. Full variable domain (outside the CDR3, taken from reference TRBV19 and TRBJ2-1): DGGITQSPKYLFRKEGQNVTLSCEQNLNHDAMYWYRQDPGQGLRLIYYSQIVNDFQKGDIAEGYSVSREKKESFPLTVTSAQKNPTAFYLCASKKWGGRNEQFFGPGTRLTVL.

The genes are TRBV7-2 and TRBJ1-3; D not certain. V was shortened by 4 bases and J by 4 bases, with 5 bases between the two germline ends. The CDR3 sequence is 12 residues long. CDR1 is SGHTA and CDR2 is FQGNSA in the germline V gene. The CDR3 here is CASSSRGNTIYF. DNA for the CDR3: TGTGCCAGCAGCTCCAGAGGAAACACCATATATTTT.

The rearrangement uses TRBV28 and TRBJ1-2, with D possibly TRBD1 on 6 matching bases. This CDR3 has 15 amino acids. Germline assignment: CDR1 MDHEN and CDR2 SYDVKM. Between the trimmed V and J ends, which lost 5 bases and 1 base, there was a span of 14 bases. For the CDR3, the DNA is TGTGCCAGCAGTATCCCCGACAGGTTTAACTATGGCTACACCTTC. This codes for CASSIPDRFNYGYTF.

V gene TRBV3-1 (or the pseudogene TRBV3-2) combines with J gene TRBJ2-7, with 9 bases that match TRBD2. V shed 4 bases, J shed 5 bases, and the junction held 3 bases outside the gene matches. Per the germline V gene, CDR1 is LGHDT and CDR2 is YNNKEL (reference sequence). CDR3 length: 13 amino acids. The chain's CDR3 is CASSLAGGNEQYF. The CDR3 DNA reads as TGTGCCAGCAGCCTCGCGGGGGGGAACGAGCAGTACTTC.

This CDR3 reads CASRGTGVRDEQFF. The CDR3, as DNA: TGTGCCAGCAGGGGAACAGGGGTCCGGGATGAGCAGTTCTTC. The chain uses TRBV6-5 and TRBJ2-1; TRBD1 matches at 7 bases. The V segment lost 6 bases and the J segment 8 bases; nucleotides outside the gene matches: 10. The CDR3 contains 14 residues. The germline V gene encodes CDR1 MNHEY and CDR2 SVGAGI.

The chain is built from TRBV2 and TRBJ1-3, with a tentative D call TRBD1 (5 bases). Germline CDR1 and CDR2: SNHLY and FYNNEI. The CDR3 contains 15 residues. Trimming left V 4 bases short and J 0 bases short, with 10 bases between. The CDR3 here is CASSVTQGSGNTIYF. Here the CDR3 DNA reads TGTGCCAGCAGTGTTACGCAGGGCTCTGGAAACACCATATATTTT.

This clone was observed a single time. The gene calls are TRBV7-3 and TRBJ2-3; 12 bases line up with TRBD2. The CDR3 sequence is 18 residues long. Germline V CDR1 and CDR2: SGHTA, FQGTGA. With 0 bases clipped from V and 1 base from J, the junction kept 5 bases outside the gene matches. CDR3 residues: CASSLTRSSGGGTDTQYF. CDR3 DNA sequence: TGTGCCAGCAGCTTAACGCGGTCTAGCGGGGGGGGCACAGATACGCAGTATTTT.

The CDR3 reads CASSLKLHTYEQYF. DNA of the CDR3: TGTGCCAGCAGCTTAAAGTTGCACACCTACGAGCAGTACTTC. The chain is built from TRBV7-2 and TRBJ2-7, with D unresolved. The CDR3 is 14 residues long. Trimming pared 2 bases from V and 2 bases from J, leaving 10 bases between. In germline, CDR1 is SGHTA, CDR2 FQGNSA.